Listed below are T cell receptor beta chains from one sample, sequenced in a study of blood T cell repertoires in COVID-19. Only in-frame clones appear in the TCRdb table, and some are missing; sequencing was by immunoSEQ multiplex PCR. The sample has under 200,000 clones, roughly four fifths seen once. Sequenced input: peripheral blood. Every receptor here comes from a woman aged 80 or over with acute or convalescent COVID-19. Each CDR3 is given with its conserved first and last residue. Each record gives: D gene, CDR3 length, V gene, J gene, CDR3 protein, CDR3 DNA. D genes are given only for firm matches.

NA,16,TRBV2,TRBJ2-5,CASSELTVTLRQTQYF,TGTGCCAGCAGTGAGCTGACAGTCACCCTTAGGCAGACCCAGTACTTC
TRBD2,15,TRBV7-6,TRBJ2-2,CASSLVAGATGELFF,TGTGCCAGCAGCTTAGTAGCGGGAGCCACCGGGGAGCTGTTTTTT
NA,13,TRBV6-1,TRBJ1-1,CASSEARNTEAFF,TGTGCCAGCAGTGAAGCCAGAAACACTGAAGCTTTCTTT
NA,19,TRBV19,TRBJ1-3,CASSTYLGQPYSSGNTIYF,TGTGCCAGTAGTACTTATCTCGGACAGCCTTATAGCTCTGGAAACACCATATATTTT
NA,13,TRBV12-3/TRBV12-4,TRBJ2-5,CASSYGLGETQYF,TGTGCCAGCAGCTACGGACTTGGGGAGACCCAGTACTTC
TRBD1,15,TRBV2,TRBJ1-5,CASSEQGVSNQPQHF,TGTGCCAGCAGTGAACAGGGGGTAAGCAATCAGCCCCAGCATTTT
NA,17,TRBV4-2,TRBJ1-1,CASSQGAGSGRDTEAFF,TGTGCCAGCAGCCAAGGTGCTGGGTCCGGGCGGGACACTGAAGCTTTCTTT
NA,15,TRBV15,TRBJ2-2,CATSPGRGDTGELFF,TGTGCCACCAGCCCCGGGCGGGGCGACACCGGGGAGCTGTTTTTT
NA,14,TRBV2,TRBJ1-4,CASSEPGANEKLFF,TGTGCCAGCAGCGAACCGGGGGCTAATGAAAAACTGTTTTTT
NA,13,TRBV5-1,TRBJ2-3,CASTQTGSDTQYF,TGCGCCAGCACCCAGACAGGATCAGATACGCAGTATTTT
TRBD2,17,TRBV13,TRBJ2-3,CASSRGLAGGPTDTQYF,TGTGCCAGCAGCCGGGGACTAGCGGGGGGGCCGACAGATACGCAGTATTTT
TRBD1,14,TRBV6-2/TRBV6-3,TRBJ2-7,CASSPVGTVYEQYF,TGTGCCAGCAGCCCAGTTGGGACAGTGTACGAGCAGTACTTC
TRBD1,14,TRBV29-1,TRBJ2-1,CSVLTGGLPNEQFF,TGCAGCGTTCTTACAGGGGGCCTCCCCAATGAGCAGTTCTTC
NA,16,TRBV28,TRBJ2-5,CASSPGLARTEETQYF,TGTGCCAGCAGTCCCGGGCTAGCGAGAACTGAAGAGACCCAGTACTTC
TRBD1,15,TRBV5-1,TRBJ2-5,CASSFNPGQGETQYF,TGCGCCAGCAGCTTCAACCCGGGACAGGGGGAGACCCAGTACTTC
TRBD1,13,TRBV3-1/TRBV3-2,TRBJ1-2,CASRPDRVSGYTF,TGTGCCAGCAGGCCTGACAGGGTTAGTGGCTACACCTTC
TRBD2,15,TRBV11-2,TRBJ2-1,CASSPGTSVYNEQFF,TGTGCCAGCAGCCCTGGGACTAGCGTCTACAATGAGCAGTTCTTC
NA,15,TRBV6-5,TRBJ1-1,CASSLSRGAYTEAFF,TGTGCCAGCAGCCTCTCTCGGGGGGCGTACACTGAAGCTTTCTTT
NA,13,TRBV27,TRBJ2-7,CASSFTGTHEQYF,TGTGCCAGCAGTTTTACAGGGACCCACGAGCAGTACTTC
TRBD1,14,TRBV12-5,TRBJ1-1,CASGYRQGIAEAFF,TGTGCTAGTGGCTATAGACAGGGAATCGCTGAAGCTTTCTTT
TRBD1,16,TRBV27,TRBJ1-1,CASSSTSGGSWTEAFF,TGTGCCAGCAGTTCAACCTCAGGGGGGAGTTGGACTGAAGCTTTCTTT
TRBD1,15,TRBV6-5,TRBJ1-2,CASSGDRVVNYGYTF,TGTGCCAGCAGCGGTGACAGGGTAGTTAACTATGGCTACACCTTC
TRBD2,14,TRBV7-2,TRBJ2-5,CASSPSGAPETQYF,TGTGCCAGCAGCCCTAGCGGGGCCCCAGAGACCCAGTACTTC
TRBD2,15,TRBV19,TRBJ2-3,CASSAEREGTDTQYF,TGTGCCAGTAGTGCAGAGCGGGAGGGAACAGATACGCAGTATTTT